The source of this TCR beta chain is a study of CD8+ T cells in alopecia areata. Study context: Twice daily, treated patients received 5 to 10 mg of oral tofacitinib.

In alopecia areata patients, both lesional scalp punch biopsies and peripheral blood were collected. This CDR3 comprises 13 residues. V was shortened by 6 bases and J by 3 bases, with 14 bases between the two germline ends. Germline CDR1 is SQVTM and CDR2 is ANQGSEA. The sequencing template was cDNA reverse transcribed from extracted RNA. Generated by immunoSEQ multiplex PCR, the TCRdb table keeps only in-frame clones and is missing some. The sample consists of 150,000 or so clones, approximately 50% of them appearing once. This clone was seen more than once but under ten times. This TCR was sampled from a human donor with alopecia areata. The sample comprised CD4+ T cells sorted from blood. The gene calls are TRBV29-1 and TRBJ1-2; D might be TRBD1 (5 bases). CDR3 protein: CSVNKGLYYGYTF. In nucleotides, the CDR3 is TGCAGCGTAAACAAGGGACTCTACTATGGCTACACCTTC.